These 30 T cell receptor beta chains came from one sample sequenced in a study of cytotoxic CD8 clonotypes in ibrutinib-treated CLL (TCRdb year 2021). To prepare the library, the immunoSEQ multiplex PCR assay was applied. Drawn from immuneACCESS, this table holds only the in-frame rearrangements with V and J called that TCRdb kept. Clones are partly lost; checked studies trace under half to an unresolved V gene and leave the rest unexplained. This sample gives some 130,000 clones in total; about 70% of them show up just once. The top ten hold around 4.9% of the sample. This sample's time point label indicates: approximately 25 months on ibrutinib. The sequences come from PBMCs, collected after 24 months of ibrutinib treatment. The receptors originated from a human donor with chronic lymphocytic leukemia.

This chain links TRBV6-5 with TRBJ2-7, with TRBD1 matching 7 bases. J lost 2 bases, V lost 0 bases, and 7 bases had no gene match. This CDR3 is built from 16 residues. The germline CDR1 and CDR2 sequences are MNHEY and SVGAGI. In nucleotides, the CDR3 is TGTGCCAGCAGTTACTCGAGGGGGCTGGAGGCCTACGAGCAGTACTTC. Protein sequence: CASSYSRGLEAYEQYF.

The chain carries TRBV7-8 and TRBJ1-2, with D tentatively TRBD1 (6 bases). Looked up from germline, CDR1 is SGHVS and CDR2 is FQNEAQ. V lost 5 bases and J 0 bases, leaving 16 bases between the germline ends. The CDR3 contains 16 residues. CDR3 region: CASSPRTVRPNYGYTF. The CDR3 coding sequence is TGTGCCAGCAGCCCCCGGACAGTCCGACCTAACTATGGCTACACCTTC.

Regarding this clone: The same CDR3 is also encoded by other DNA sequences in this sample. The gene calls are TRBV28 and TRBJ2-7; 8 bases are a match to TRBD1. V gave up 3 bases and J gave up 3 bases; unmatched junction bases: 7. CDR3 size: 15 residues. Germline lookup yields CDR1 MDHEN and CDR2 SYDVKM. In DNA form, the CDR3 reads TGTGCCAGCAGTTTGGGTGGACAGGGCGGCTACGAGCAGTACTTC. As protein: CASSLGGQGGYEQYF.

The J gene is TRBJ1-1, the V gene TRBV28, with D possibly being TRBD1 (5 bases). V dropped 6 bases and J dropped 5 bases, with 16 bases sitting between them. Per germline, CDR1 MDHEN and CDR2 SYDVKM. CDR3 length equals 14 residues. The CDR3 sequence: CASSPPGVKTEAFF. For the CDR3, the DNA is TGTGCCAGCAGCCCCCCGGGGGTAAAAACTGAAGCTTTCTTT. Together with reference TRBV28 and TRBJ1-1, the CDR3 gives the full variable domain: DVKVTQSSRYLVKRTGEKVFLECVQDMDHENMFWYRQDPGLGLRLIYFSYDVKMKEKGDIPEGYSVSREKKERFSLILESASTNQTSMYLCASSPPGVKTEAFFGQGTRLTVV.

This clone has just one count. This chain links TRBV7-9 with TRBJ1-4; 8 bases are shared with TRBD1. J lost 8 bases, V lost 5 bases, and 10 bases had no gene match. The CDR3 length is 15 residues. In germline, CDR1 is SEHNR, CDR2 FQNEAQ (reference sequence). The CDR3 spells CASSLGQAAREKLFF. In DNA, the CDR3 is TGTGCCAGCAGCCTGGGACAGGCCGCCAGGGAAAAACTGTTTTTT.

This chain links TRBV28 with TRBJ1-1; D uncertain. V lost 9 bases, J lost 5 bases, and 10 bases lay in between. The CDR3 sequence is 11 residues long. The germline V gene encodes CDR1 MDHEN and CDR2 SYDVKM. The CDR3 reads CASNQETEAFF. The CDR3 DNA is TGTGCCAGTAATCAGGAAACTGAAGCTTTCTTT.

V usage is TRBV27 and J usage is TRBJ2-3; D gene unclear. This CDR3 region has 16 residues. CDR1 MNHEY and CDR2 SMNVEV come from the germline V gene (reference sequence). With 0 bases removed from V and 2 bases from J, the gap between germline ends came to 12 bases. The CDR3 region is CASSLSWQPPTDTQYF. CDR3 bases: TGTGCCAGCAGTTTATCGTGGCAACCCCCCACAGATACGCAGTATTTT.

V and J are TRBV19 and TRBJ2-5; 12 nucleotides line up with TRBD2. This CDR3 spans 19 amino acids. The trim removed 7 bases at V and 3 bases at J, leaving 18 bases unmatched. From germline, CDR1 is LNHDA and CDR2 SQIVND (reference sequence). DNA for the CDR3: TGTGCCAGTACCGAAAGCCCCTTCCTACTAGCGGGAGGTGAAGAGACCCAGTACTTC. It yields the protein CASTESPFLLAGGEETQYF.

The gene calls are TRBV28 and TRBJ2-7; D may be TRBD1 (5 bases). The CDR3 spans 12 residues. The V gene's germline CDR1 is MDHEN and CDR2 SYDVKM. V was shortened by 6 bases and J by 2 bases, with 8 bases between the two germline ends. The CDR3 bases are TGTGCCAGCAGAGGCAGGGCCTACGAGCAGTACTTC. The encoded protein is CASRGRAYEQYF.

J is TRBJ2-1 and V is TRBV19; D is perhaps TRBD1 (6 bases). V dropped 8 bases and J dropped 2 bases, with 10 bases sitting between them. There are 13 residues in the CDR3. Germline V lookup: CDR1 LNHDA, CDR2 SQIVND (reference sequence). CDR3 bases: TGTGCCAGTGAGGCAGGGGCCTACAATGAGCAGTTCTTC. This gives the protein CASEAGAYNEQFF.

The rearrangement uses TRBV7-9 and TRBJ2-3; D ambiguous. Germline CDR1 is SEHNR and CDR2 is FQNEAQ (reference sequence). The V end was cut by 1 base, the J end by 3 bases, with 2 bases between. The CDR3 sequence is 12 residues long. The CDR3 DNA is TGTGCCAGCAGCTTAGGAACAGATACGCAGTATTTT. Amino acid sequence: CASSLGTDTQYF.

This rearrangement joins TRBV7-2 to TRBJ2-5; D possibly corresponds to TRBD2 (6 bases). The ends were cut back, 1 base at V and 0 bases at J, with 9 bases in the middle. The CDR3 covers 15 residues. In germline, CDR1 is SGHTA, CDR2 FQGNSA. CDR3 in DNA: TGTGCCAGCAGCTTAGGTGGGGGGTACCAAGAGACCCAGTACTTC. Residues: CASSLGGGYQETQYF. Combining the CDR3 with reference TRBV7-2 and TRBJ2-5 gives the whole variable domain GAGVSQSPSNKVTEKGKDVELRCDPISGHTALYWYRQSLGQGLEFLIYFQGNSAPDKSGLPSDRFSAERTGGSVSTLTIQRTQQEDSAVYLCASSLGGGYQETQYFGPGTRLLVL.

The chain is built from TRBV10-3 and TRBJ1-6, with a weak D call TRBD1 (6 bases). Germline assignment: CDR1 ENHRY and CDR2 SYGVKD. The CDR3 length is 17 residues. Between the trimmed V and J ends, which lost 0 bases and 10 bases, there was a span of 19 bases. This chain's CDR3 is CAISESVGGGAGSPLHF. The CDR3 bases are TGTGCCATCAGTGAGTCGGTGGGGGGGGGCGCGGGGTCACCCCTCCACTTT.

V usage is TRBV30 and J usage is TRBJ2-7, with 9 bases that match TRBD2. The CDR3 covers 14 residues. The V gene's germline CDR1 is GTSNPN and CDR2 SVGIG (reference sequence). The V and J ends lost 3 bases and 7 bases, in that order; junction bases with no gene match: 10. The DNA for the CDR3 is TGTGCCTGGAGGGCCCCTGCGGGGGGGCGGGAGCAGTACTTC. It translates to CAWRAPAGGREQYF.

The gene calls are TRBV10-3 and TRBJ2-1; possibly TRBD2 for D (6 bases). V lost 7 bases and J lost 2, with 12 bases in between. CDR1 ENHRY and CDR2 SYGVKD come from the germline V gene. The CDR3 length is 14 residues. The CDR3 protein is CAITSEGTYNEQFF. Here the CDR3 DNA reads TGTGCCATCACCTCGGAGGGGACCTACAATGAGCAGTTCTTC.

The CDR3 nucleotides read TGTGCCAGCAGCCCCCTGGGCCCCGGGGAGCTGTTTTTT. It yields the protein CASSPLGPGELFF. The chain combines TRBV9 with TRBJ2-2; D is unresolved. Germline V gene lookup returns CDR1 SGDLS and CDR2 YYNGEE. V lost 4 bases and J 6 bases, leaving 10 bases between the germline ends. The CDR3 covers 13 residues.

This clone was observed a few times. The CDR3: CASSPGDQPQHF. The CDR3 DNA is TGTGCCAGCTCACCAGGGGATCAGCCCCAGCATTTT. This chain links TRBV18 with TRBJ1-5; D is unresolved. V was trimmed by 2 bases and J by 5 bases, leaving 4 bases between them. The CDR3 contains 12 residues. Germline V gives CDR1 KGHSH, CDR2 LQKENI.

CDR3 in amino acids: CASSRLAGGRADTQYF. Written as DNA, the CDR3 is TGTGCCAGCAGCCGCCTAGCGGGGGGGCGGGCAGATACGCAGTATTTT. The chain carries TRBV14 and TRBJ2-3; 12 bases are a match to TRBD2. V dropped 4 bases and J dropped 4; count of bases not matched to a gene: 6. The CDR3 sequence is 16 residues long. CDR1 is SGHDN and CDR2 is FVKESK in the germline V gene. Looking up the rest from reference TRBV14 and TRBJ2-3 gives the full variable domain: EAGVTQFPSHSVIEKGQTVTLRCDPISGHDNLYWYRRVMGKEIKFLLHFVKESKQDESGMPNNRFLAERTGGTYSTLKVQPAELEDSGVYFCASSRLAGGRADTQYFGPGTRLTVL.

J is TRBJ2-1 and V is TRBV6-1; a weak D match, TRBD1 (5 bases). This CDR3 contains 12 residues. Germline V gene lookup returns CDR1 MNHNS and CDR2 SASEGT. V lost 11 bases, J lost 0 bases, and 8 bases lay in between. The CDR3 DNA is TGTGCCGGGGCAAGCTCCTACAATGAGCAGTTCTTC. Residues: CAGASSYNEQFF.

The chain links TRBV13 to TRBJ1-3, with D perhaps matching TRBD1 (6 bases). The V end was cut by 5 bases, the J end by 4 bases, with 24 bases between. The CDR3 contains 18 residues. Per germline, CDR1 PRHDT and CDR2 FYEKMQ (reference sequence). The CDR3 DNA reads as TGTGCCAGCAGCCGAATCGACTATCAGGGGCGCCCAGGAAACACCATATATTTT. It translates to CASSRIDYQGRPGNTIYF.

The J gene is TRBJ1-1, the V gene TRBV18; D is unclear. This CDR3 comprises 14 residues. Germline V gene sequence: CDR1 KGHSH, CDR2 LQKENI. Deletions cut 6 bases from V and 7 bases from J, with 18 bases between. CDR3 amino acids: CASSPPPPFHEAFF. The CDR3 nucleotides read TGTGCCAGCTCGCCCCCCCCGCCCTTCCATGAAGCTTTCTTT.

This chain uses TRBV6-1 with TRBJ2-3; tentative D call: TRBD1 (5 bases). The CDR3 covers 14 residues. V lost 3 bases, J lost 6 bases, and 13 bases lay in between. Germline CDR1 MNHNS, CDR2 SASEGT. CDR3 loop: CASSEGAGADTQYF. The CDR3 nucleotides are TGTGCCAGCAGTGAGGGTGCTGGGGCGGATACGCAGTATTTT.

The chain joins TRBV28 to TRBJ2-2; possible D gene TRBD2, 6 bases. Germline loops: CDR1 MDHEN, CDR2 SYDVKM. Trimming left V 8 bases short and J 0 bases short, with 13 bases between. The length of the CDR3 is 15 residues. The CDR3 nucleotides are TGTGCCAGCGCCGCGGGCGGGGCGAACACCGGGGAGCTGTTTTTT. Amino acid sequence: CASAAGGANTGELFF.

In its sample, this clone was seen once. The chain employs TRBV4-3 and TRBJ1-5, with D tentatively TRBD1 (6 bases). The V end lost 0 bases, the J end lost 3 bases, and 12 bases lay between the germline ends. Germline assignment: CDR1 LGHNA and CDR2 YSLEER. CDR3 length: 16 residues. CDR3 coding DNA: TGCGCCAGCAGCCAAGATGGGGGGGCCCTCAATCAGCCCCAGCATTTT. Protein product: CASSQDGGALNQPQHF.

This chain joins TRBV7-9 and TRBJ2-1, with D tentatively TRBD1 or TRBD2 (5 bases each). CDR3 size: 12 residues. The germline V and J ends were trimmed by 4 bases and 15 bases, with 16 bases remaining between them. Germline lookup yields CDR1 SEHNR and CDR2 FQNEAQ (reference sequence). CDR3 coding DNA: TGTGCCAGCAGCTCACCCGGGACCCCAGGGTTCTTC. Encoded protein: CASSSPGTPGFF.

This chain joins TRBV18 and TRBJ2-5; 8 nucleotides align to TRBD1. Trimming cost V 3 bases and J 7 bases; bases outside gene matches: 7. The CDR3 is 14 residues long. Germline loops: CDR1 KGHSH, CDR2 LQKENI. CDR3 protein: CASSPRGLGPTQYF. The DNA of the CDR3 is TGTGCCAGCTCACCCAGGGGGCTGGGACCGACCCAGTACTTC.

V is TRBV30 and J is TRBJ1-2; TRBD1 is a possible D gene (5 bases). This CDR3 is 13 amino acids long. Per germline, CDR1 GTSNPN and CDR2 SVGIG (reference sequence). Trimming removed 0 bases at V and 7 bases at J, with 12 bases between. The CDR3 loop is CAWSVRQGRGYTF. The CDR3 DNA is TGTGCCTGGAGTGTAAGGCAGGGTCGTGGCTACACCTTC.

This clone was recorded a few times. The V gene is TRBV5-4, the J gene TRBJ1-6, with D possibly matching TRBD1 (5 bases). V lost 4 bases and J 2 bases, leaving 16 bases between the germline ends. The CDR3 sequence is 17 residues long. Germline CDR1 is SGHNT and CDR2 is YYREEE (reference sequence). The CDR3 DNA sequence: TGTGCCAGCAGCCCCGGGACGGGATTAACCTATAATTCACCCCTCCACTTT. Amino acids: CASSPGTGLTYNSPLHF.

The rearrangement joins TRBV6-5 to TRBJ2-3; D is uncertain. Germline V gene sequence: CDR1 MNHEY, CDR2 SVGAGI. This CDR3 comprises 13 residues. V was shortened by 6 bases and J by 5 bases, with 12 bases between the two germline ends. The CDR3 protein is CASRSSIGDTQYF. The CDR3 bases are TGTGCCAGCAGAAGTAGTATCGGAGATACGCAGTATTTT.

The chain is built from TRBV2 and TRBJ2-7; TRBD2 matches at 10 bases. The CDR3 sequence is 12 residues long. Germline CDR1 and CDR2: SNHLY and FYNNEI. Trimming at V came to 8 bases and at J to 6 bases, leaving 4 bases not matched to a gene. The chain's CDR3 is CASRTSGSEQYF. The DNA for the CDR3 is TGTGCCAGCCGGACTAGCGGAAGCGAGCAGTACTTC. Full variable domain (rest looked up from reference TRBV2 and TRBJ2-7): EPEVTQTPSHQVTQMGQEVILRCVPISNHLYFYWYRQILGQKVEFLVSFYNNEISEKSEIFDDQFSVERPDGSNFTLKIRSTKLEDSAMYFCASRTSGSEQYFGPGTRLTVT.